This TCR beta chain was sequenced during a study of cytomegalovirus exposure and HLA in healthy donors (dated by TCRdb to the late 2010s). In the study overall: In an earlier analysis of several hundred of the donors, 250 to 350 Gb of sequence data and about 110 million unique TCR beta sequences from about 180 million T cells were reported. The study aimed to test whether cataloging public T cell receptors could reveal signatures of past pathogen exposure. Among almost 400 genotyped donors of the cohort, an average of approximately 250,000 unique TCR beta nucleotide sequences were sequenced per donor, 15% to 20% of them non-productive. Both class I and class II loci were covered by HLA typing, at four-digit resolution. To study patterns of TCR occurrence, a later analysis re-analyzed previously published TCR beta repertoires from around 700 donors and added high-resolution HLA genotyping. The study profiled the T cell repertoires of hundreds of subjects by immunosequencing and related them to cytomegalovirus serostatus. The study combined high-throughput TCR immunosequencing, statistical association of individual TCRs with disease status, and machine learning to predict cytomegalovirus infection status. In an earlier analysis of around 540 of the donors, high-throughput TCR beta sequencing was used to judge whether each TCR beta V gene segment behaved as functional or pseudogenic. In a later genetic analysis, genome-wide SNP genotypes for about 55% of the 666 donors were used, and that subset was treated as a discovery cohort. Rather than using new phenotypic data, the later analysis identified candidate immune exposures from TCR beta sequences and from how often those sequences occurred across donors. Of the roughly 400 genotyped donors, around 81% fell in the genetic ancestry cluster associated with self-reported Caucasian donors. Because of strong linkage in the cohort, roughly five DR-DQ haplotypes were treated as single units for association and clustering. Donor age, sex, ethnicity and CMV serostatus were compiled together with the repertoire data. The number of typed donors differed by locus: roughly 620-640 for A, B, C, DRB1 and DQB1; 522 for DQA1; roughly 600 for DPA1; and about 450 for DPB1. Every repertoire in the discovery cohort had been generated on one and the same sequencing platform. In addition to the first cohort of 666 subjects, a separate validation cohort of 130 or so different subjects was used. An early release that covered fewer than 750 HLA-typed donors contained approximately 320 gigabases of sequencing data and tens of millions of unique TCR sequences. On the study overall, not on this receptor specifically: In vitro tests confirmed that a few of the cytomegalovirus-associated TCR beta chains recognize cytomegalovirus antigens. When HLA alleles, especially DR and DQ, strongly co-occurred, attributing TCR associations to individual alleles was difficult. A later analysis associated some 17,000 TCR beta sequences with specific HLA alleles at a false discovery rate of 0.05. Broadly in line with IMGT annotations, most TCR beta V segments showed up in productive rearrangements about 87% or about 30% of the time in an earlier analysis of 450 to 750 of the donors. In a later analysis, the rate of TCR association differed among HLA loci, with DRB1 alleles having the most associated TCRs and HLA-C alleles having the fewest. Compared with the roughly 700-donor mean, donors in an Asian-associated ancestry cluster had fewer N-insertions in productive TCRs, according to a later genetic analysis. V-gene and J-gene trimming of TCR beta chains was associated with a missense DCLRE1C variant in a later genetic analysis, and the association was replicated in an independent cohort. According to a later analysis, parvovirus B19, influenza, CMV and Epstein-Barr virus appeared linked to several top co-occurrence clusters. According to a later analysis, most CMV-associated TCR beta chains appeared to be HLA-restricted, and the HLA associations seemed to be driven largely by CMV exposure. The classifier was reported to diagnose cytomegalovirus status with high specificity and sensitivity in both the original and validation cohorts. Because HLA typing was missing for some donors at each locus, association tests included only the typed subset. Roughly uniform sequencing depth across donors was assumed in presence/absence analyses, although this assumption may not hold. The authors suggested that the approach could potentially be generalized to other disease states and immunological phenotypes. A cluster of highly shared sequence variants was judged likely to be a technical artifact of the sequencing pipeline. Because the 87-base-pair reads could not distinguish some IMGT-functional V segments, including TRBV6-2 and TRBV6-3, those segments were excluded. The cohort was sequenced for TCR beta chains only, and without alpha or paired-chain data the features that could be detected were limited. Linkage disequilibrium might explain the correlated functional status among segregating V segments, but an unknown experimental factor could not be excluded. Across donors, most TCR sequences were observed very rarely, whereas some public TCRs were present in many individuals. The study gave a list of over 150 TCR beta chains associated with cytomegalovirus. CMV serostatus was the only immune exposure information available for the cohort. In a later analysis, HLA-associated TCR beta chains were found to be more clonally expanded and to have lower generation probabilities than equally common non-associated chains. A further reported finding was that TCR beta sequences accurately predicted the HLA-A and HLA-B alleles for most subjects in the first cohort. Seventeen rarely observed V segments, including chromosome 9 orphons, were excluded from the earlier analysis of just under 600 of the donors because counts were too low.

Library generation was performed with the immunoSEQ multiplex PCR assay. The multiplex PCR relied on a mix of 60 forward primers for TCR Vbeta segments and 13 reverse primers for TCR Jbeta segments. Amplification of the CDR3 region of rearranged TCR beta genes was performed with a multiplex PCR assay on genomic DNA. On the Illumina HiSeq System, the amplified TCR beta libraries were sequenced as 87-base-pair reads. Under the source paper's analysis protocol: Across the 670 or so repertoires, a later analysis counted 75 million to 90 million unique TCR beta chains, around 11 million of which were shared by at least two donors. Raw reads were error-corrected and collapsed into unique sequences by a nearest-neighbor algorithm in which closely related sequences were merged to remove PCR and sequencing errors. CDR3 sequences were aligned to IMGT reference sequences to assign V, D and J gene segments. For a sequence to be retained, at least a six-nucleotide match to both a V gene segment and a J gene segment was required. Rearrangements were called productive when the CDR3 lacked stop codons and stayed in frame with V and J; all others were non-productive. Following IMGT convention, CDR3 was defined as the stretch from the second conserved V-encoded cysteine to the conserved J-encoded phenylalanine. In an earlier analysis of around 600 of the donors, sequences lacking an unambiguous match to a single V gene segment were excluded. In an earlier analysis of 450 to 700 of the donors, V segments were called functional above 56.7% productive rearrangements and were called segregating when the between-donor standard deviation exceeded 5%. A statistical classification framework was built for diagnosing cytomegalovirus status from the catalog of TCR beta chain sequences. In a later analysis, V and J genes were assigned by comparing TCR nucleotide sequences against IMGT/GENE-DB human TR gene sequences. Using the TCRdist pipeline, a later analysis assigned CDR3 sequences along with most-parsimonious VDJ recombination scenarios. In a later analysis, every TCR beta chain was defined by the combination of its CDR3 amino acid sequence and its V-gene family, and reads without a unique V-gene family were dropped. As a way to deal with suspected cross-contamination and a sequencing artifact, a later analysis dropped more than 500 nucleotide sequences that were highly shared and had low generation probability. In a later analysis, a clonal expansion index was calculated for each public chain from normalized within-repertoire ranks of inferred template counts. In a later analysis, generation probabilities were computed using a VDJ recombination model fitted to out-of-frame rearrangements, and the results were checked against IGoR. In a later analysis, TCR-TCR, TCR-HLA and TCR-CMV co-occurrence was scored with hypergeometric tests, and a repertoire-size bias correction was applied to TCR pairs. To estimate false discovery rates, a later analysis permuted the HLA or CMV assignments 20 times. In a later analysis, co-occurring TCRs were grouped with DBSCAN, and TCRdist sequence similarity was added when clustering was performed within HLA-allele-positive subsets. Repertoires with fewer than 30,000 or more than 120,000 public chains, plus five repertoires with anomalous nucleotide sharing, were excluded from co-occurrence clustering. In its TCRdb copy, this immuneACCESS table keeps in-frame sequences only and misses some clones. Where compared with another copy, unresolved V genes explain less than half of these, and the others have no known cause. That table supplies the V and J calls and clone size; D and trimming were determined from the DNA. The sample's table lists a count of 180,000 or so clones. The ten biggest clones cover around 0.74% of the sample.

On this clone: This clone's antigen is unknown.

The cohort comprised some 680 healthy bone marrow donors. At the time of sampling, all cohort members were nominally healthy, though unrecorded immune exposures were likely present. The donor was CMV seronegative and belonged to the group of roughly 330 seronegative cohort members. Every donor gave a peripheral blood sample, and the peripheral blood mononuclear cells from that sample were used for TCR beta sequencing. The Qiagen DNeasy Blood Extraction Kit was used to extract genomic DNA from the blood cell samples. The CDR3 sequence holds 14 residues, the cysteine and phenylalanine included. The DNA shown is the 42-base CDR3, in frame from base 1. Taken from the germline V gene, the CDR1 and CDR2 loops are MDHEN and SYDVKM. Germline trimming: 7 bases from V, 7 bases from J; junction bases outside gene matches: 4.

The chain uses TRBV28 and TRBJ2-1, and TRBD2 aligns with 13 junction nucleotides. This TCR was recovered from a boy between 10 and 17 years old in good health and CMV-seronegative. The sequenced sample was PBMCs. CDR3 region: CASKTSGGLNEQFF. The bases are TGTGCCAGCAAGACTAGCGGGGGGTTAAATGAGCAGTTCTTC.